These 14 T cell receptor beta chains originate from one sample sequenced in a study of blood T cell repertoires in COVID-19. Repertoires were generated with immunoSEQ multiplex PCR, while TCRdb's copy carries only in-frame clones and drops some. The table shows some 150,000 clones, with about 85% occurring only once. The sequencing sample was made of peripheral blood. The receptors originated from a woman aged 40 to 55 with active or convalescent COVID-19.

CDR3 amino acids: CASSIDPRRRYSGNTIYF. CDR3 coding DNA: TGTGCCAGTAGTATAGACCCGAGAAGGAGATACTCTGGAAACACCATATATTTT. The chain employs TRBV19 and TRBJ1-3; the D is unclear. The CDR3 is 18 residues long. The germline V gene encodes CDR1 LNHDA and CDR2 SQIVND (reference sequence). Trimming took 0 bases from V and 0 from J, leaving 15 bases between them. The whole variable domain, filled in from reference TRBV19 and TRBJ1-3, reads DGGITQSPKYLFRKEGQNVTLSCEQNLNHDAMYWYRQDPGQGLRLIYYSQIVNDFQKGDIAEGYSVSREKKESFPLTVTSAQKNPTAFYLCASSIDPRRRYSGNTIYFGEGSWLTVV.

This clone was observed a single time. The chain combines TRBV4-2 with TRBJ1-1; D is possibly TRBD1 (6 bases). Between the trimmed V and J ends, which lost 4 bases and 2 bases, there was a span of 14 bases. Germline loops: CDR1 LGHNA, CDR2 YNFKEQ. This CDR3 has 15 residues. The CDR3 region has the DNA TGTGCCAGCAGCCCTTCTCGGGGGGCTAACACTGAAGCTTTCTTT. Its translation: CASSPSRGANTEAFF.

This chain connects TRBV5-4 to TRBJ2-1; a possible D gene is TRBD1 (5 bases). Germline V gene lookup returns CDR1 SGHNT and CDR2 YYREEE (reference sequence). The CDR3 sequence is 15 residues long. V lost 2 bases and J 6 bases, leaving 15 bases between the germline ends. CDR3: CASSFRAAGSNEQFF. CDR3 sequence (DNA): TGTGCCAGCAGCTTTCGGGCCGCAGGGTCCAATGAGCAGTTCTTC.

The rearrangement uses TRBV5-1 and TRBJ1-1, with 7 bases fitting TRBD1. The J segment lost 1 base and the V segment lost 4 bases, leaving 4 bases of the junction unmatched. Germline-derived CDR1 and CDR2 are SGHRS and YFSETQ. The CDR3 loop spans 14 amino acids. CDR3 sequence: CASSIGTANTEAFF. The CDR3, as DNA: TGCGCCAGCAGCATAGGGACAGCGAACACTGAAGCTTTCTTT.

This sequence joins TRBV9 and TRBJ2-1, with TRBD2 matching over 8 bases. The V gene end was trimmed by 3 bases and the J gene end by 6 bases; junction bases not matched to a gene: 5. The CDR3 covers 14 residues. Germline loops: CDR1 SGDLS, CDR2 YYNGEE. The CDR3 DNA is TGTGCCAGCAGCGGCGCCGGGACTAGCAATGAGCAGTTCTTC. Protein: CASSGAGTSNEQFF.

This clone is termed medium-sized. The chain links TRBV2 to TRBJ1-1; D is undetermined. Per germline, CDR1 SNHLY and CDR2 FYNNEI. The CDR3 has 13 amino acids. The germline V and J ends were trimmed by 10 bases and 8 bases, with 20 bases remaining between them. The DNA for the CDR3 is TGTGCCACATTGGAGCATCGACGCACGGAAGCTTTCTTT. Protein product: CATLEHRRTEAFF.

The chain carries TRBV3-1 (or the pseudogene TRBV3-2) and TRBJ1-2; 10 bases align to TRBD1. The CDR3 is 15 residues long. From germline, CDR1 is LGHDT and CDR2 YNNKEL (reference sequence). Germline trimming cut 2 bases from V and 2 bases from J; bases unmatched to any gene: 2. In DNA, the CDR3 is TGTGCCAGCAGCCAAAGGACAGGGGGAAACTATGGCTACACCTTC. This sequence encodes CASSQRTGGNYGYTF.

J is TRBJ1-3 and V is TRBV28; 8 bases fit TRBD1. After removal of 5 bases from V and 0 bases from J, the junction contained 15 bases not matched to a gene. Looked up from germline, CDR1 is MDHEN and CDR2 is SYDVKM. This CDR3 is built from 19 residues. The CDR3 DNA follows: TGTGCCAGCAGTCCGTTACCTTCGACAGGGGAGAGCTCTGGAAACACCATATATTTT. Amino acids: CASSPLPSTGESSGNTIYF.

This chain links TRBV11-2 with TRBJ2-2; D not certain. Germline loops: CDR1 SGHAT, CDR2 FQNNGV. The CDR3 consists of 13 residues. The V gene lost 4 bases and the J gene lost 1 base, with 4 bases spanning the gap. The CDR3 sequence: CASSSVNTGELFF. The CDR3 DNA reads TGTGCCAGCAGCTCCGTGAACACCGGGGAGCTGTTTTTT.

This clone has just a few counts. This chain joins TRBV11-2 and TRBJ1-4; possible D gene TRBD1, 5 bases. Germline V CDR1 and CDR2: SGHAT, FQNNGV. V shed 5 bases and J shed 3 bases, with 7 bases lying between them. This CDR3 spans 13 amino acids. CDR3: CASSRQPNEKLFF. The CDR3 DNA reads TGTGCCAGCAGCCGACAGCCTAATGAAAAACTGTTTTTT.

CDR3 nucleotide sequence: TGTGCCAGCAGCCCCCGAGGTACGGGGGAGACTGAAGCTTTCTTT. It yields the protein CASSPRGTGETEAFF. The rearrangement links TRBV3-1 (or the pseudogene TRBV3-2) to TRBJ1-1, with D tentatively TRBD1 (5 bases). Trimming took 4 bases from V and 5 from J, leaving 17 bases between them. The CDR3 length is 15 residues. Germline V gene lookup returns CDR1 LGHDT and CDR2 YNNKEL (reference sequence).

V usage is TRBV15 and J usage is TRBJ1-6; D ambiguous. This CDR3 contains 15 residues. CDR1 is LNHNV, CDR2 YYDKDF, per germline (reference sequence). The V end lost 0 bases, the J end lost 3 bases, and 6 bases lay between the germline ends. The CDR3 DNA follows: TGTGCCACCAGCAGAGATGGCAGCTATAATTCACCCCTCCACTTT. As protein: CATSRDGSYNSPLHF.

CDR3 protein: CASTREGYGYTF. The CDR3 DNA reads TGCGCCAGCACCAGGGAGGGGTATGGCTACACCTTC. V gene TRBV10-1 combines with J gene TRBJ1-2; possibly TRBD1 for D (5 bases). Germline lookup yields CDR1 WNHNN and CDR2 SYGVQD (reference sequence). Trimming shortened V by 7 bases and J by 5 bases, and 11 bases separated the two germline ends. The length of the CDR3 is 12 residues.

This clone was seen just once. The CDR3 protein is CASSDTGTGNEQFF. CDR3 sequence (DNA): TGTGCCAGCAGTGACACCGGGACAGGGAATGAGCAGTTCTTC. V usage is TRBV6-1 and J usage is TRBJ2-1; 9 bases agree with TRBD1. This CDR3 has 14 residues. Germline CDR1 reads MNHNS; CDR2 reads SASEGT. The trim removed 3 bases at V and 7 bases at J, leaving 4 bases unmatched.